This T cell receptor beta chain was identified in a study of shared clonotypes between healthy human individuals. Background on the study: Three plates each covered CD4 naive and memory; CD8 naive two, CD8 memory one. Whole-study results and caveats: The authors sampled blood alone, and tissue repertoires likely differ.

Caucasian adults living in Nashville, Tennessee, provided all samples. Original data processing: Junction-only sequences without quality scores were provided by ImmunoSEQ, so filtering was different. The method was immunoSEQ multiplex PCR; TCRdb's version includes in-frame clones alone and lacks a portion of them. V and J calls and clone size are as listed in that table; D and trimming were resolved from the DNA. The sample comprises about 1 million clones, around 75% of which are singletons, and around 1.5% rests with the top ten. Comments on this clone: Its specificity is not known.

Specimen: memory CD4+ T cells sorted from blood. This sample's subset: CD45RA-negative fraction. This TCR was sampled from a man younger than 30 in good health.

The chain's CDR3 is CASSSIKDDRRLGQYF. The CDR3 region has the DNA TGTGCCAGCAGCTCGATCAAAGACGACAGAAGGCTCGGGCAGTACTTC. The chain couples TRBV11-2 to TRBJ2-7; TRBD1 might be the D (5 bases). The CDR3 contains 16 residues. The ends were cut back, 4 bases at V and 9 bases at J, with 25 bases in the middle. Germline CDR1 SGHAT, CDR2 FQNNGV.